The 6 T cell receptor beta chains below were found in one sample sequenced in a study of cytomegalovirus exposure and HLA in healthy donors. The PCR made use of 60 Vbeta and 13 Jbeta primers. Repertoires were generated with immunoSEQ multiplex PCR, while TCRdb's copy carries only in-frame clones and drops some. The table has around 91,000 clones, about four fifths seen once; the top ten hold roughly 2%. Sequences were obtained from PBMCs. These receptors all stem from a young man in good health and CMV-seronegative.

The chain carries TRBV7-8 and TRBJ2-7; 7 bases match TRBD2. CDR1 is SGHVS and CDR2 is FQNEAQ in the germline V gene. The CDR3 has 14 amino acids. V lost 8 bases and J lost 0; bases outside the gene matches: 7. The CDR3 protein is CASGVGGSSYEQYF. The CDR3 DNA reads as TGTGCCAGCGGCGTGGGCGGGAGCTCCTACGAGCAGTACTTC.

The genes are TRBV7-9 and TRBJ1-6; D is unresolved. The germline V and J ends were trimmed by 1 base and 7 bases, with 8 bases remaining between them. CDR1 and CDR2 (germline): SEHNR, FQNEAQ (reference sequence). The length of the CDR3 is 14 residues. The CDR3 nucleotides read TGTGCCAGCAGCTTAGTCTCACGGAATTCACCCCTCCACTTT. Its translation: CASSLVSRNSPLHF.

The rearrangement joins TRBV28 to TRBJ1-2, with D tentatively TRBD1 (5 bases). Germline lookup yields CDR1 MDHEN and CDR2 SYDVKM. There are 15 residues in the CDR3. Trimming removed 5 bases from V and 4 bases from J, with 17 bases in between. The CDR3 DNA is TGTGCCAGCAGTCCCAGCCTGTGGGGCGTCTATGGCTACACCTTC. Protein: CASSPSLWGVYGYTF.

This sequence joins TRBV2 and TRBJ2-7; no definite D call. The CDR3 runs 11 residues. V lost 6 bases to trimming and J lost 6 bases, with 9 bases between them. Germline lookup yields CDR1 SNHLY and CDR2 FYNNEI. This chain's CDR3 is CASSPEREQYF. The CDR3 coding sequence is TGTGCCAGCAGCCCCGAGCGCGAGCAGTACTTC.

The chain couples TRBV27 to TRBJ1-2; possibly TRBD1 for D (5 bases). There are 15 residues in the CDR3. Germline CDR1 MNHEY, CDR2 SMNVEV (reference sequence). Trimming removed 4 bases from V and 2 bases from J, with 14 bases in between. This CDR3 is CASSYGLDRNYGYTF. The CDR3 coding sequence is TGTGCCAGCAGTTACGGCCTTGACAGAAACTATGGCTACACCTTC.

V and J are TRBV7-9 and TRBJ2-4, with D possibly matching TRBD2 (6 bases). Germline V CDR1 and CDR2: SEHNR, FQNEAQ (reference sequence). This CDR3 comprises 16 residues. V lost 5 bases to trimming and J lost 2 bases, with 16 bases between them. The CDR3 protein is CASSPRGGITKNIQYF. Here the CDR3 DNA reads TGTGCCAGCAGCCCCCGGGGCGGGATCACCAAAAACATTCAGTACTTC. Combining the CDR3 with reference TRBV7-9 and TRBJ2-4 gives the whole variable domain DTGVSQNPRHKITKRGQNVTFRCDPISEHNRLYWYRQTLGQGPEFLTYFQNEAQLEKSRLLSDRFSAERPKGSFSTLEIQRTEQGDSAMYLCASSPRGGITKNIQYFGAGTRLSVL.